This T cell receptor beta chain was recorded in a study of T-cell reconstitution after alpha-beta-depleted transplantation in children. Study observations and caveats: Once a year had passed after transplant, T-cell counts and diversity came mostly from newly produced T cells. The origin of high day-60 TCRbeta diversity in some patients lay in surviving recipient T cells and thymic progenitors. Expanded graft clones, several hundred of them, were reportedly the source of alpha-beta T cells about two months after transplant.

This clonotype has more than one count but fewer than ten. No antigen is known for it. The V gene's germline CDR1 is SGHNT and CDR2 YYREEE (reference sequence). This CDR3 comprises 14 residues. V was shortened by 0 bases and J by 2 bases, with 8 bases between the two germline ends. This sample's TCRbeta library carried unique molecular identifier barcodes. From the PCR reads, TCRdb called clonotypes with MiXCR, one entry per CDR3 protein. Here the sample spans 490,000 or so distinct CDR3 sequences, approximately 10% being singletons. The receptor was isolated from a child aged 2-15 years with inherited bone marrow failure, due to receive a stem cell transplant. The V gene is TRBV5-4, the J gene TRBJ1-2; D gene unclear. Here the sequenced sample was PBMCs, taken before TCRalphabeta/CD19-depleted stem cell transplant. The CDR3 is CASSLAKQNYGYTF. DNA of the CDR3: TGTGCCAGCAGCTTGGCGAAACAGAACTATGGCTACACCTTC.